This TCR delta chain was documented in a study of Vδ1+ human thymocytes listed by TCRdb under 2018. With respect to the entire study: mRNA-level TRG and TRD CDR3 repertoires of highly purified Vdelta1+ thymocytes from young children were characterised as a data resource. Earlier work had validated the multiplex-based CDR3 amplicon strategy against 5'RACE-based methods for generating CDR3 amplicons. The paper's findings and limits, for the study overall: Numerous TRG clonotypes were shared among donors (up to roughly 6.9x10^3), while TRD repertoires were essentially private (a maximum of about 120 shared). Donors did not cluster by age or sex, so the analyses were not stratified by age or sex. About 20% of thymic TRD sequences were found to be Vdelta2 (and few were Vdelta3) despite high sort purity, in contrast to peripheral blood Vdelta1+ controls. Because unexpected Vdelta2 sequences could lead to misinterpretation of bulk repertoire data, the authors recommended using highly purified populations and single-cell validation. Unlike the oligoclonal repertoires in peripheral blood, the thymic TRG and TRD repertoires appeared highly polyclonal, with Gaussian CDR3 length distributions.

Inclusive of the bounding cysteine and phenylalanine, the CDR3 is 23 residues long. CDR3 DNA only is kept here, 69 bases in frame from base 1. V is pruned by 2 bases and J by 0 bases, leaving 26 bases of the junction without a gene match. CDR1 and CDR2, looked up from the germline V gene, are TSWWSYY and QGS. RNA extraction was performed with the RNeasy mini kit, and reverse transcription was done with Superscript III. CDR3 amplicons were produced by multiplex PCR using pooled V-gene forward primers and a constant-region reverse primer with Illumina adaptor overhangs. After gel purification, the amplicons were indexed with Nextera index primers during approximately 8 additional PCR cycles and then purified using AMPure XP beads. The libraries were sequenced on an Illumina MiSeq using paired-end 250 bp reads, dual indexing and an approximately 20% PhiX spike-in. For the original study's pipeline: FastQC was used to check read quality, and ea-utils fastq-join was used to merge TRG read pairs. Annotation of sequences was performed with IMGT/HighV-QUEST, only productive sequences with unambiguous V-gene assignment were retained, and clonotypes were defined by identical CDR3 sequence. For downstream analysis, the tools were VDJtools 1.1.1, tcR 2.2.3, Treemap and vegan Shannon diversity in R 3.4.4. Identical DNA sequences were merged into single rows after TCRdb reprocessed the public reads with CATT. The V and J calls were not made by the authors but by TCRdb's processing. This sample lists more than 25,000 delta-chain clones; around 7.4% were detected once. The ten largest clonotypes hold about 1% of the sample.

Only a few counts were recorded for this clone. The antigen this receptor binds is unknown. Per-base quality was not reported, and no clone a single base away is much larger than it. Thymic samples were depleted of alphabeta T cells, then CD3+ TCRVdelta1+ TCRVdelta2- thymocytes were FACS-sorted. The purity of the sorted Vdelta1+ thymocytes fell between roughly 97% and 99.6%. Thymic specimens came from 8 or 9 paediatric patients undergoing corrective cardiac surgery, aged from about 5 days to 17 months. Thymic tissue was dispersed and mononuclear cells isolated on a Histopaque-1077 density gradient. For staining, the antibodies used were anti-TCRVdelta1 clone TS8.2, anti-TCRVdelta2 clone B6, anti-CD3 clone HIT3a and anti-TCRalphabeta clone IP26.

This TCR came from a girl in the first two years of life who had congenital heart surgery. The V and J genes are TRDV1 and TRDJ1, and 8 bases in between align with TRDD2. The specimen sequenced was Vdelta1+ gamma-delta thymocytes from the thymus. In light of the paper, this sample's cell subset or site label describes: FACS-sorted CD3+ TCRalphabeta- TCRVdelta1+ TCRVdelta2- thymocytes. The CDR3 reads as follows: CALGELIGLPSVNSTLYTDKLIF. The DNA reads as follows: TGTGCTCTTGGGGAATTAATCGGCCTTCCTAGTGTAAATTCGACCTTGTACACCGATAAACTCATCTTT.